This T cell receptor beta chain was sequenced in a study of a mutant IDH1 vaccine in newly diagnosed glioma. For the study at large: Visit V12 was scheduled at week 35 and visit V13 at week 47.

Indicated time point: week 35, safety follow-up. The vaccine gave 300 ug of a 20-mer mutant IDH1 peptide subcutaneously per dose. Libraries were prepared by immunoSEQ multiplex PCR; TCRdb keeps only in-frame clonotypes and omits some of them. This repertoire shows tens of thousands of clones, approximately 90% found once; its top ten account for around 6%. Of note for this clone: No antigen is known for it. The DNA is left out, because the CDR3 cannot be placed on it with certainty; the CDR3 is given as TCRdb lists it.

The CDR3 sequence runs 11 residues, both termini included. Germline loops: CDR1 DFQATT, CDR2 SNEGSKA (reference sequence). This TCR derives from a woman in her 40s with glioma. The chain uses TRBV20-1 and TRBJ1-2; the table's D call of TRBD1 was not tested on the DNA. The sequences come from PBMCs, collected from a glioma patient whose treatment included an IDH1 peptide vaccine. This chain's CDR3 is CSARDFGQGTF.